A single sample is the source of the 17 T cell receptor beta chains below, sequenced in a study of shared clonotypes between healthy human individuals. Assay: immunoSEQ multiplex PCR; the TCRdb copy retains only in-frame clones and omits some. The sample has some 1,100,000 clones, around three quarters seen once. Sequenced material: memory CD4+ T cells from PBMCs. Subset given: CD45RA-negative fraction. All receptors come from a man younger than 35 in good health. Some clones in this sample may be carry-over from other donors' samples.

This chain connects TRBV30 to TRBJ1-2; D is ambiguous. The CDR3 is made up of 13 amino acids. Germline V gene data show CDR1 as GTSNPN and CDR2 as SVGIG (reference sequence). With 0 bases removed from V and 8 bases from J, the gap between germline ends came to 13 bases. Here the CDR3 DNA reads TGTGCCTGGAGTGTTAGCGACTATGTAGGCTACACCTTC. Translating it yields CAWSVSDYVGYTF. Full variable domain (rest looked up from reference TRBV30 and TRBJ1-2): SQTIHQWPATLVQPVGSPLSLECTVEGTSNPNLYWYRQAAGRGLQLLFYSVGIGQISSEVPQNLSASRPQDRQFILSSKKLLLSDSGFYLCAWSVSDYVGYTFGSGTRLTVV.

The rearrangement joins TRBV5-1 to TRBJ1-5; D perhaps matches TRBD1 (6 bases). CDR1 and CDR2 (germline): SGHRS, YFSETQ. The V and J ends lost 0 bases and 4 bases respectively, with 11 bases between them. The CDR3 is made up of 15 amino acids. The CDR3 here is CASSLAGDTNQPQHF. The CDR3 coding sequence is TGCGCCAGCAGCTTGGCAGGGGACACAAATCAGCCCCAGCATTTT.

The chain employs TRBV7-9 and TRBJ2-1; 10 bases match TRBD1. Per germline, CDR1 SEHNR and CDR2 FQNEAQ (reference sequence). The CDR3 consists of 15 residues. V was clipped by 3 bases and J by 5 bases; unmatched bases: 4. The CDR3 spells CASSLGQGTHNEQFF. The DNA of the CDR3 is TGTGCCAGCAGCTTGGGACAGGGGACGCACAATGAGCAGTTCTTC.

This sequence joins TRBV4-2 and TRBJ2-1, with D perhaps matching TRBD1 (6 bases). CDR1 and CDR2 from the germline V gene are LGHNA and YNFKEQ. V dropped 2 bases and J dropped 6 bases, with 17 bases sitting between them. The CDR3 consists of 16 residues. CDR3 loop: CASSQLGQGKANEQFF. In nucleotides, the CDR3 is TGTGCCAGCAGCCAATTAGGGCAGGGGAAAGCCAATGAGCAGTTCTTC.

The V and J genes are TRBV28 and TRBJ2-5; 11 bases align to TRBD1. The germline V gene encodes CDR1 MDHEN and CDR2 SYDVKM. V lost 2 bases, J lost 5 bases, and 4 bases stayed unmatched. CDR3 length: 15 amino acids. CDR3 residues: CASSLAGQGAETQYF. As DNA, the CDR3 is TGTGCCAGCAGTTTAGCCGGACAGGGGGCGGAGACCCAGTACTTC.

This chain connects TRBV6-6 to TRBJ2-7; 9 bases are shared with TRBD2. V lost 1 base to trimming and J lost 7 bases; unmatched junction nucleotides: 11. Germline V lookup: CDR1 MNHNY, CDR2 SVGAGI (reference sequence). This CDR3 spans 16 amino acids. CDR3 in amino acids: CASSYFMREGPREQYF. The CDR3 DNA reads TGTGCCAGCAGTTACTTTATGCGGGAGGGCCCCAGGGAGCAGTACTTC.

In DNA, the CDR3 is TGTGCCAGCAGCTTACTCTCGGGCGGGGTTGGCACTGAAGCTTTCTTT. Protein sequence: CASSLLSGGVGTEAFF. The chain joins TRBV7-3 to TRBJ1-1; D not certain. Trimming pared 2 bases from V and 4 bases from J, leaving 17 bases between. Germline V gives CDR1 SGHTA, CDR2 FQGTGA. The CDR3 covers 16 residues.

Only one count was recorded for this clone. The V gene is TRBV4-3, the J gene TRBJ2-4, with no clear D. The CDR3 sequence is 18 residues long. Germline assignment: CDR1 LGHNA and CDR2 YSLEER. V gave up 3 bases and J gave up 0 bases, with 18 bases separating them. CDR3 sequence reads: CASSQDPPDLVAKNIQYF. For the CDR3, the DNA is TGCGCCAGCAGCCAGGATCCACCAGACCTCGTAGCCAAAAACATTCAGTACTTC.

The chain employs TRBV5-4 and TRBJ2-4; D gene ambiguous. V dropped 4 bases and J dropped 5 bases, with 13 bases sitting between them. CDR1 and CDR2 (germline): SGHNT, YYREEE (reference sequence). This CDR3 contains 14 residues. In DNA, the CDR3 is TGTGCCAGCAGCCCGCCGGCCCCACAAAACATTCAGTACTTC. It yields the protein CASSPPAPQNIQYF.

The J gene is TRBJ2-2, the V gene TRBV5-1, with unresolved D. The CDR3 is made up of 14 amino acids. V lost 0 bases, J lost 3 bases, and 6 bases lay in between. Germline assignment: CDR1 SGHRS and CDR2 YFSETQ. The CDR3 sequence: CASSLAGYTGELFF. In nucleotides, the CDR3 is TGCGCCAGCAGCTTGGCAGGTTACACCGGGGAGCTGTTTTTT. The whole variable domain, remainder taken from reference TRBV5-1 and TRBJ2-2, is KAGVTQTPRYLIKTRGQQVTLSCSPISGHRSVSWYQQTPGQGLQFLFEYFSETQRNKGNFPGRFSGRQFSNSRSEMNVSTLELGDSALYLCASSLAGYTGELFFGEGSRLTVL.

Points on this clone: This sample includes further DNA sequences coding for the same CDR3. The chain links TRBV5-1 to TRBJ2-3; D is undetermined. CDR1 and CDR2 from the germline V gene are SGHRS and YFSETQ. The CDR3 extends over 14 amino acids. V lost 4 bases and J 1 base, leaving 10 bases between the germline ends. DNA for the CDR3: TGCGCCAGCAGCCCCGGGCTCCGCACAGATACGCAGTATTTT. This encodes CASSPGLRTDTQYF.

The chain joins TRBV27 to TRBJ1-4, with D possibly matching TRBD1 (6 bases). The CDR3 spans 14 residues. CDR1 MNHEY and CDR2 SMNVEV come from the germline V gene (reference sequence). With 6 bases removed from V and 5 bases from J, the gap between germline ends came to 13 bases. The CDR3 region is CASSRGRRNEKLFF. The CDR3 bases are TGTGCCAGCAGCAGGGGCAGACGAAATGAAAAACTGTTTTTT.

The chain links TRBV5-8 to TRBJ2-3; a possible D gene is TRBD1 (6 bases). V lost 0 bases and J lost 0, with 11 bases in between. CDR3 size: 16 residues. Germline assignment: CDR1 SGHTS and CDR2 YDEGEE. For the CDR3, the DNA is TGTGCCAGCAGCTTGGGTGACAGGACGAGCACAGATACGCAGTATTTT. Its protein is CASSLGDRTSTDTQYF.

The chain joins TRBV4-2 to TRBJ2-7; D call uncertain. CDR1 is LGHNA, CDR2 YNFKEQ, per germline. The CDR3 spans 15 residues. Between the trimmed V and J ends, which lost 0 bases and 3 bases, there was a span of 12 bases. CDR3 protein: CASSQERTRLYEQYF. As DNA, the CDR3 is TGTGCCAGCAGCCAAGAGAGGACGAGGCTCTACGAGCAGTACTTC.

The chain employs TRBV7-9 and TRBJ2-7; D is perhaps TRBD1 or TRBD2 (6 bases each). The CDR3 totals 15 residues. Germline lookup yields CDR1 SEHNR and CDR2 FQNEAQ (reference sequence). V lost 3 bases and J lost 3, with 15 bases in between. This chain's CDR3 is CASSFGGGSGYEQYF. CDR3 DNA sequence: TGTGCCAGCAGCTTCGGAGGGGGTTCTGGCTACGAGCAGTACTTC.

The chain recombines TRBV27 with TRBJ2-1; 10 bases line up with TRBD2. The CDR3 covers 13 residues. CDR1 and CDR2 (germline): MNHEY, SMNVEV (reference sequence). J lost 7 bases, V lost 7 bases, and 4 bases had no gene match. The CDR3 DNA follows: TGTGCCAGCAAGGGACTAGCGAGGAATGAGCAGTTCTTC. Translating gives CASKGLARNEQFF.

The sample holds a few counts of this clone. The chain joins TRBV6-1 to TRBJ2-1; 8 nucleotides align to TRBD2. The CDR3 runs 14 residues. The V gene's germline CDR1 is MNHNS and CDR2 SASEGT. The V segment lost 7 bases and the J segment 2 bases; nucleotides outside the gene matches: 4. The CDR3 spells CASKSGSTYNEQFF. The DNA for the CDR3 is TGTGCCAGCAAAAGCGGGAGCACCTACAATGAGCAGTTCTTC.